In its sample, the clone carrying this T cell receptor (beta chain) was seen many times. Its antigen is currently unknown. The sample is drawn from a study of response to subunit inactivated influenza vaccine. Study observations and caveats: Authors suggested seasonal influenza vaccinations each recruit few new T cells.

This CDR3 has 15 residues. V shed 4 bases and J shed 2 bases, with 14 bases lying between them. TCRdb re-analysed the RT-PCR reads in MiXCR, keeping a single row per CDR3 protein. The sample lists 450,000 to 600,000 distinct CDR3 sequences, approximately 7.1% occurring once. The V call is TRBV12-3 or TRBV12-4, the J call TRBJ2-5; the D is unclear. Here the sequenced sample was PBMCs from blood, taken about 23 months after vaccination. The receptor comes from a man aged 45 to 75 who received an inactivated influenza vaccine. In DNA form, the CDR3 reads TGTGCCAGCAGTTCAAACGTGTTGGATCAAGAGACCCAGTACTTC. It is translated as CASSSNVLDQETQYF.